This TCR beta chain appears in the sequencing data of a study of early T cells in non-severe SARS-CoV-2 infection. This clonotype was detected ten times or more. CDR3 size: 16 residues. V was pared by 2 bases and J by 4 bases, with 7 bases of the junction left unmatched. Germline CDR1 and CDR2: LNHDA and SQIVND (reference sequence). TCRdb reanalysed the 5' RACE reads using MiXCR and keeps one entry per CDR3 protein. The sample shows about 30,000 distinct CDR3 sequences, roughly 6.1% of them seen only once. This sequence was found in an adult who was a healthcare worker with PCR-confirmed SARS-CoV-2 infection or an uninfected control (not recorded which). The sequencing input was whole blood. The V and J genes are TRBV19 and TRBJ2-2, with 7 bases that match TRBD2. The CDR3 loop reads CASSIYTGGSTGELFF. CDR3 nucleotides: TGTGCCAGTAGTATATACACGGGAGGTAGCACCGGGGAGCTGTTTTTT.